Each of the 24 T cell receptor beta chains below was sequenced from the same sample in a study of graft-versus-host responses after intestinal transplantation. These receptors are not linked to any known antigen. Using immunoSEQ multiplex PCR, the repertoire was profiled, and TCRdb retains in-frame clones only, with some absent. The sample lists roughly 73,000 clones; over 75% were seen once. Sequencing used unstimulated CD8+ T cells sorted from spleen or lymph node cells, obtained before transplant. The receptors were gathered from a human donor who was the organ donor for an intestinal transplant.

The chain is built from TRBV2 and TRBJ1-2; D gene ambiguous. V lost 1 base, J lost 0 bases, and 9 bases lay in between. This CDR3 spans 15 amino acids. Germline values: CDR1 SNHLY, CDR2 FYNNEI. CDR3 DNA sequence: TGTGCCAGCAGTGAAGGAGGAGAAGCTAACTATGGCTACACCTTC. It yields the protein CASSEGGEANYGYTF. The full variable domain, its missing parts supplied by reference TRBV2 and TRBJ1-2, is EPEVTQTPSHQVTQMGQEVILRCVPISNHLYFYWYRQILGQKVEFLVSFYNNEISEKSEIFDDQFSVERPDGSNFTLKIRSTKLEDSAMYFCASSEGGEANYGYTFGSGTRLTVV.

The V call is TRBV4-1, the J call TRBJ2-7; D remains unclear. Germline-derived CDR1 and CDR2 are MGHRA and YSYEKL. V dropped 2 bases and J dropped 3 bases, with 14 bases sitting between them. CDR3 length: 15 residues. CDR3 loop: CASSQIVSVIYEQYF. CDR3 in DNA: TGCGCCAGCAGCCAAATAGTATCGGTTATCTACGAGCAGTACTTC.

The chain couples TRBV13 to TRBJ2-3; D not certain. The germline CDR1 and CDR2 sequences are PRHDT and FYEKMQ (reference sequence). Trimming pared 5 bases from V and 5 bases from J, leaving 14 bases between. The CDR3 runs to 14 residues. CDR3 amino acids: CASSRGKLLDTQYF. Written as DNA, the CDR3 is TGTGCCAGCAGCCGAGGAAAGTTGTTAGATACGCAGTATTTT.

This sequence joins TRBV4-1 and TRBJ2-3; D may match TRBD1 or TRBD2 (6 bases each). V lost 3 bases, J lost 2 bases, and 9 bases lay in between. The CDR3 has 14 amino acids. Per the germline V gene, CDR1 is MGHRA and CDR2 is YSYEKL. This CDR3 reads CASSQGGYTDTQYF. As DNA, the CDR3 is TGCGCCAGCAGCCAGGGGGGCTACACAGATACGCAGTATTTT.

The chain uses TRBV4-2 and TRBJ2-7, with D possibly matching TRBD2 (6 bases). The ends were cut back, 4 bases at V and 4 bases at J, with 14 bases in the middle. Germline V CDR1 and CDR2: LGHNA, YNFKEQ. The CDR3 loop spans 14 amino acids. This CDR3 reads CASSRGVGAYEQYF. The CDR3 DNA follows: TGTGCCAGCAGCCGCGGGGTAGGGGCTTACGAGCAGTACTTC.

With respect to this clone: At one end the junction does not follow the germline gene, possibly because of a read error. The chain recombines TRBV6-6 with TRBJ2-5, with a weak D call TRBD2 (7 bases). This CDR3 spans 11 amino acids. CDR1 is MNHNY and CDR2 is SVGAGI in the germline V gene (reference sequence). The CDR3 nucleotides read TGTACCAGCGCCCAAGGGGGGGAGCAGTACTTC. This codes for CTSAQGGEQYF.

The genes are TRBV4-1 and TRBJ2-3; 13 bases are shared with TRBD2. The trim removed 0 bases at V and 6 bases at J, leaving 3 bases unmatched. The germline gives CDR1 MGHRA, CDR2 YSYEKL. CDR3 length: 16 residues. The chain's CDR3 is CASSQDGLAGADTQYF. CDR3 nucleotide sequence: TGCGCCAGCAGCCAAGATGGACTAGCGGGGGCGGATACGCAGTATTTT.

The chain uses TRBV7-6 and TRBJ2-1; TRBD2 matches 9 bases. CDR3 length equals 17 residues. From germline, CDR1 is SGHVS and CDR2 FNYEAQ. V trimming: 2 bases; J trimming: 4 bases; junction bases outside the gene matches: 9. CDR3 bases: TGTGCCAGCAGCTTACCCAAGGCTAGCGGGGTTTACAATGAGCAGTTCTTC. Protein product: CASSLPKASGVYNEQFF.

This chain's CDR3 is CASSPQGAETGELFF. CDR3 coding DNA: TGTGCCAGCAGCCCACAGGGGGCTGAAACCGGGGAGCTGTTTTTT. The J gene is TRBJ2-2, the V gene TRBV4-2; 9 nucleotides align to TRBD1. The J segment lost 5 bases and the V segment lost 4 bases, leaving 5 bases of the junction unmatched. Germline CDR1 and CDR2: LGHNA and YNFKEQ. There are 15 residues in the CDR3.

This clone occurred once. The CDR3 DNA follows: TGTGCCAGCAAAAAGGCTCATGAAGCTTTCTTT. Translated, it gives CASKKAHEAFF. V usage is TRBV5-6 and J usage is TRBJ1-1; D gene ambiguous. The CDR3 consists of 11 residues. V was trimmed by 6 bases and J by 7 bases, leaving 10 bases between them. CDR1 SGHDT and CDR2 YYEEEE come from the germline V gene.

In this sample, this clone turned up a few times. The rearrangement uses TRBV2 and TRBJ1-1; D unclear. The CDR3 has 12 amino acids. Trimming stripped 5 bases from V and 6 bases from J, with 10 bases between. CDR1 is SNHLY and CDR2 is FYNNEI in the germline V gene. CDR3 sequence: CASSIGSAEAFF. In nucleotides, the CDR3 is TGTGCCAGCAGTATCGGGTCCGCTGAAGCTTTCTTT.

V and J are TRBV7-2 and TRBJ2-7; 9 nucleotides match TRBD2. This CDR3 spans 16 amino acids. Germline assignment: CDR1 SGHTA and CDR2 FQGNSA. V lost 5 bases, J lost 1 base, and 9 bases stayed unmatched. In DNA form, the CDR3 reads TGTGCCAGCAGCCCCGAGGGGCGGGGGGGTTCCTACGAGCAGTACTTC. Protein product: CASSPEGRGGSYEQYF.

The chain combines TRBV5-1 with TRBJ2-1; D is possibly TRBD1 or TRBD2 (5 bases each). Germline V gene data show CDR1 as SGHRS and CDR2 as YFSETQ. This CDR3 is built from 16 residues. Trimming stripped 4 bases from V and 3 bases from J, with 17 bases between. CDR3 region: CASSRGPGDFYNEQFF. The CDR3, as DNA: TGCGCCAGCAGCCGGGGCCCGGGCGATTTCTACAATGAGCAGTTCTTC.

This clone has a single count. This sequence joins TRBV6-4 and TRBJ2-6; D is tentatively TRBD1 or TRBD2 (6 bases each). There are 16 residues in the CDR3. The germline V gene has CDR1 MRHNA and CDR2 SNTAGT. V gave up 3 bases and J gave up 3 bases, with 12 bases separating them. In DNA form, the CDR3 reads TGTGCCAGCAGTGATTTGGGGGGCTTTGGGGCCAACGTCCTGACTTTC. It yields the protein CASSDLGGFGANVLTF.

The rearrangement joins TRBV7-6 to TRBJ2-7; 9 nucleotides agree with TRBD1. CDR1 is SGHVS, CDR2 FNYEAQ, per germline. J was trimmed by 5 bases and V by 4 bases; bases with no gene match: 9. The CDR3 length is 15 residues. The CDR3 DNA reads as TGTGCCAGCAGCTCACCGGGACAGGGCTTTGACGAGCAGTACTTC. It yields the protein CASSSPGQGFDEQYF. The entire variable domain, with the rest obtained from reference TRBV7-6 and TRBJ2-7, is as follows: GAGVSQSPRYKVTKRGQDVALRCDPISGHVSLYWYRQALGQGPEFLTYFNYEAQQDKSGLPNDRFSAERPEGSISTLTIQRTEQRDSAMYRCASSSPGQGFDEQYFGPGTRLTVT.

V is TRBV4-1 and J is TRBJ2-3; D remains unclear. Germline lookup yields CDR1 MGHRA and CDR2 YSYEKL. This CDR3 is built from 14 residues. V gave up 1 base and J gave up 0 bases, with 5 bases separating them. The CDR3 DNA sequence: TGCGCCAGCAGCCAAGCCGGGAGCACAGATACGCAGTATTTT. Translated: CASSQAGSTDTQYF.

V usage is TRBV7-6 and J usage is TRBJ2-1, with 10 bases identical to TRBD2. The CDR3 consists of 14 residues. V gave up 2 bases and J gave up 7 bases; unmatched junction bases: 2. Germline CDR1 SGHVS, CDR2 FNYEAQ. CDR3 bases: TGTGCCAGCAGCTTAAGCGGGGGGGGTAATGAGCAGTTCTTC. It codes for CASSLSGGGNEQFF.

The chain links TRBV19 to TRBJ1-2; 7 nucleotides align to TRBD1. Germline trimming cut 7 bases from V and 11 bases from J; bases unmatched to any gene: 10. The germline CDR1 and CDR2 sequences are LNHDA and SQIVND (reference sequence). CDR3 size: 12 residues. The CDR3 nucleotides are TGTGCCAGTAAAGTTGGGACAGCTGATTACACCTTC. Translation gives CASKVGTADYTF.

The chain is built from TRBV30 and TRBJ2-7; unclear D gene. Trimming removed 0 bases at V and 7 bases at J, with 13 bases between. CDR1 is GTSNPN, CDR2 SVGIG, per germline (reference sequence). CDR3 length: 13 residues. CDR3 sequence reads: CAWSVLGFPEQYF. The CDR3, as DNA: TGTGCCTGGAGTGTACTGGGATTTCCGGAGCAGTACTTC.

This chain's CDR3 is CASSVSGFDTQYF. The CDR3 region has the DNA TGTGCCAGCAGTGTCTCGGGTTTTGATACGCAGTATTTT. This chain uses TRBV27 with TRBJ2-3; D not resolved. CDR3 length equals 13 residues. V dropped 5 bases and J dropped 6 bases, with 12 bases sitting between them. Germline V gene sequence: CDR1 MNHEY, CDR2 SMNVEV (reference sequence).

V is TRBV7-6 and J is TRBJ2-3; 8 bases match TRBD2. This CDR3 contains 15 residues. From germline, CDR1 is SGHVS and CDR2 FNYEAQ. V shed 1 base, J shed 6 bases, and the junction held 6 bases outside the gene matches. CDR3 DNA: TGTGCCAGCAGCTTAGTAGCGGGGAGTCCGGATACGCAGTATTTT. Protein product: CASSLVAGSPDTQYF.

The chain joins TRBV10-3 to TRBJ2-7, with D possibly being TRBD2 (5 bases). The CDR3 has 14 residues. Trimming shortened V by 6 bases and J by 4 bases, and 16 bases separated the two germline ends. Germline V lookup: CDR1 ENHRY, CDR2 SYGVKD. The CDR3 nucleotides are TGTGCCATCAGAAAAGAGGGATTCGATTACGAGCAGTACTTC. Amino acid sequence: CAIRKEGFDYEQYF.

The chain carries TRBV28 and TRBJ2-7, with D possibly TRBD1 on 6 matching bases. This CDR3 region has 14 residues. Germline CDR1 and CDR2: MDHEN and SYDVKM. Trimming left V 8 bases short and J 3 bases short, with 17 bases between. The CDR3 spells CASSFGQYHYEQYF. CDR3 DNA: TGTGCCAGCTCCTTTGGACAGTATCACTACGAGCAGTACTTC.

This clone showed up just once. This chain uses TRBV2 with TRBJ2-2; D gene ambiguous. The V and J ends lost 3 bases and 4 bases respectively, with 3 bases between them. This CDR3 has 12 amino acids. Germline values: CDR1 SNHLY, CDR2 FYNNEI. The CDR3: CASSDSTGELFF. CDR3 DNA sequence: TGTGCCAGCAGTGACTCCACCGGGGAGCTGTTTTTT. The full variable domain, rest sourced from reference TRBV2 and TRBJ2-2, is EPEVTQTPSHQVTQMGQEVILRCVPISNHLYFYWYRQILGQKVEFLVSFYNNEISEKSEIFDDQFSVERPDGSNFTLKIRSTKLEDSAMYFCASSDSTGELFFGEGSRLTVL.